Shown below are 12 T cell receptor beta chains from a single sample sequenced in a study of blood T cell repertoires in COVID-19. Clones were sequenced by immunoSEQ multiplex PCR, and TCRdb holds only the in-frame ones, with some missing. The table has some 100,000 clones, approximately 92% seen once; the top ten hold 5% to 6%. The specimen sequenced was peripheral blood. The receptor source for this set is a man in his fifties with active COVID-19.

This clone was counted only a few times. V and J are TRBV10-1 and TRBJ1-1; D is ambiguous. Germline-derived CDR1 and CDR2 are WNHNN and SYGVQD (reference sequence). CDR3 size: 13 residues. V shed 4 bases and J shed 0 bases, with 6 bases lying between them. The CDR3 DNA reads TGCGCCAGCAGTGCCGGAGTGAACACTGAAGCTTTCTTT. It is translated as CASSAGVNTEAFF.

The chain couples TRBV2 to TRBJ1-1, with 9 bases aligning to TRBD1. V was pared by 8 bases and J by 4 bases, with 14 bases of the junction left unmatched. The CDR3 is made up of 16 amino acids. Germline loops: CDR1 SNHLY, CDR2 FYNNEI. CDR3 nucleotides: TGTGCCAGCCTTCCGGGACAGGGAGGTCGTGGCACTGAAGCTTTCTTT. Residues: CASLPGQGGRGTEAFF.

The chain uses TRBV9 and TRBJ2-5; 9 bases line up with TRBD1. Trimming took 1 base from V and 5 from J; bases not matched to a gene: 6. Germline assignment: CDR1 SGDLS and CDR2 YYNGEE. The CDR3 spans 15 residues. The CDR3 DNA follows: TGTGCCAGCAGCGTATCGGGGGACAGGGTGGAGACCCAGTACTTC. This encodes CASSVSGDRVETQYF.

In this sample, this clone turned up once. The chain recombines TRBV30 with TRBJ2-1; 13 bases fit TRBD2. The CDR3 consists of 16 residues. Trimming at V came to 2 bases and at J to 2 bases, leaving 3 bases not matched to a gene. The germline V gene encodes CDR1 GTSNPN and CDR2 SVGIG (reference sequence). CDR3 protein: CAWSTSGRAPYNEQFF. CDR3 nucleotide sequence: TGTGCCTGGAGTACTAGCGGGAGGGCCCCCTACAATGAGCAGTTCTTC.

This chain links TRBV27 with TRBJ1-5; D may be TRBD1 (6 bases). V lost 8 bases to trimming and J lost 3 bases, with 17 bases between them. The germline V gene encodes CDR1 MNHEY and CDR2 SMNVEV (reference sequence). The CDR3 is 15 amino acids. CDR3 in amino acids: CASRRQESNNQPQHF. The CDR3 DNA reads as TGTGCCAGCCGGCGACAGGAGTCTAACAATCAGCCCCAGCATTTT.

The chain uses TRBV6-5 and TRBJ2-1, with 7 bases fitting TRBD1. V shed 5 bases, J shed 6 bases, and the junction held 4 bases outside the gene matches. CDR3 length: 13 amino acids. Germline CDR1 MNHEY, CDR2 SVGAGI. DNA of the CDR3: TGTGCCAGCAGTCTTGACAGGGCCAATGAGCAGTTCTTC. Translating gives CASSLDRANEQFF.

DNA for the CDR3: TGTGCCAGCAGGGCCAGGGGGCGATACGAGCAGTACTTC. The encoded protein is CASRARGRYEQYF. The chain couples TRBV28 to TRBJ2-7, with 8 bases matching TRBD1. CDR1 is MDHEN and CDR2 is SYDVKM in the germline V gene. The CDR3 is made up of 13 amino acids. J gave up 4 bases and V 6 bases, and 5 bases lay outside the gene matches.

This clone turned up a few times. The chain uses TRBV19 and TRBJ1-1; no clear D gene. Germline CDR1 and CDR2: LNHDA and SQIVND (reference sequence). Between the trimmed V and J ends, which lost 0 bases and 1 base, there was a span of 6 bases. The CDR3 is 14 amino acids. The CDR3 DNA sequence: TGTGCCAGTAGTATAGACAAGAGGAACACTGAAGCTTTCTTT. Residues: CASSIDKRNTEAFF. The full variable domain, its missing parts supplied by reference TRBV19 and TRBJ1-1, is DGGITQSPKYLFRKEGQNVTLSCEQNLNHDAMYWYRQDPGQGLRLIYYSQIVNDFQKGDIAEGYSVSREKKESFPLTVTSAQKNPTAFYLCASSIDKRNTEAFFGQGTRLTVV.

The gene calls are TRBV6-6 and TRBJ2-7; 10 bases agree with TRBD1. V was clipped by 6 bases and J by 9 bases; unmatched bases: 5. Per the germline V gene, CDR1 is MNHNY and CDR2 is SVGAGI (reference sequence). This CDR3 contains 12 residues. In DNA, the CDR3 is TGTGCCAGCAGGCCGACAGGGGGCCCGCAGTACTTC. Amino acid sequence: CASRPTGGPQYF.

This clone is a singleton in its sample. The chain couples TRBV30 to TRBJ2-1; 7 bases match TRBD2. This CDR3 region has 15 residues. The junction had 4 bases not matched to a gene; V was cut back by 0 bases and J by 2 bases. Per germline, CDR1 GTSNPN and CDR2 SVGIG (reference sequence). The CDR3 region has the DNA TGTGCCTGGAGTGTGGGGAGGGGAACCTACAATGAGCAGTTCTTC. Translation gives CAWSVGRGTYNEQFF.

This clone was seen only once. The chain joins TRBV2 to TRBJ2-1; possibly TRBD2 for D (5 bases). Germline V gene data show CDR1 as SNHLY and CDR2 as FYNNEI. Trimming took off 8 bases at V and 7 bases at J, with 15 bases between the two ends. The length of the CDR3 is 13 residues. The CDR3 nucleotides read TGTGCCAGCTCCGGGGAAAAGTGGAATGAGCAGTTCTTC. This gives the protein CASSGEKWNEQFF. Drawing the rest from reference TRBV2 and TRBJ2-1, the complete variable domain is EPEVTQTPSHQVTQMGQEVILRCVPISNHLYFYWYRQILGQKVEFLVSFYNNEISEKSEIFDDQFSVERPDGSNFTLKIRSTKLEDSAMYFCASSGEKWNEQFFGPGTRLTVL.

V and J are TRBV10-3 and TRBJ2-5; 9 positions match TRBD1. With V trimmed by 6 bases and J by 5 bases, 7 bases remained unmatched. Germline lookup yields CDR1 ENHRY and CDR2 SYGVKD. The CDR3 has 14 amino acids. The CDR3, as DNA: TGTGCCATCAGCCAAACAGGGGGCGTTGAGACCCAGTACTTC. Protein product: CAISQTGGVETQYF.